This T cell receptor (beta chain) came from a study of CD8+CD57+ T cells in acquired aplastic anemia. For the study at large: Sorted cells (CD4+ and CD8+) yielded DNA amounts that averaged about 3.4 ug.

Germline loops: CDR1 LNHDA, CDR2 SQIVND (reference sequence). The V gene end was trimmed by 3 bases and the J gene end by 3 bases; junction bases not matched to a gene: 5. The CDR3 consists of 16 residues. Previously, flow cytometry had revealed CD8+CD57+ cell expansion in the patients chosen for sequencing. CDR3 and TCR beta VDJ profiling relied on genomic DNA as the template. TCRdb passed the reads through MiXCR, listing each CDR3 protein once. Of around 120,000 distinct CDR3 sequences listed, almost 40% are singletons. The sample was sorted CD4+, CD8+, or CD8+CD57+ T cells (not recorded which) from PBMCs. The clonotype was recovered from a human donor with aplastic anemia. The rearrangement uses TRBV19 and TRBJ1-6; 7 nucleotides align to TRBD1. The CDR3 protein is CASSISRDSYNSPLHF. The CDR3 bases are TGTGCCAGTAGTATCTCCCGGGACAGCTATAATTCACCCCTCCACTTT.